A single sample is the source of the 27 T cell receptor beta chains below, sequenced in a study of sequential checkpoint blockade in melanoma. Measured with immunoSEQ multiplex PCR; TCRdb has only the in-frame clones, and not every one. The sample holds 30,000 to 45,000 clones, more than 70% seen once. Sample treatment: randomized to nivolumab then ipilimumab (arm A) or the reverse (arm B). The source material was CD8+ T cells sorted from blood (inferred from file names), sampled from a patient given nivolumab and ipilimumab in sequence. The receptors were gathered from a human donor with melanoma.

This chain links TRBV5-1 with TRBJ2-7, with D unclear. The CDR3 loop spans 13 amino acids. Germline-derived CDR1 and CDR2 are SGHRS and YFSETQ. V was shortened by 0 bases and J by 3 bases, with 7 bases between the two germline ends. The CDR3 DNA reads TGCGCCAGCAGCTTGGCCCCCAACTACGAGCAGTACTTC. Amino acids: CASSLAPNYEQYF.

The V call is TRBV7-9, the J call TRBJ2-3, with 11 bases identical to TRBD2. This CDR3 comprises 17 residues. Germline V gene lookup returns CDR1 SEHNR and CDR2 FQNEAQ (reference sequence). With V trimmed by 5 bases and J by 2 bases, 9 bases remained unmatched. CDR3 loop: CASSKPVAGGPTDTQYF. CDR3 sequence (DNA): TGTGCCAGCAGCAAGCCCGTAGCGGGAGGGCCCACAGATACGCAGTATTTT.

The chain combines TRBV25-1 with TRBJ1-2; TRBD1 might be the D (6 bases). This CDR3 spans 14 amino acids. CDR1 MGHDK and CDR2 SYGVNS come from the germline V gene. Deletions cut 6 bases from V and 4 bases from J, with 15 bases between. The CDR3 is CASSGTGLAYGYTF. CDR3 coding DNA: TGTGCCAGCAGCGGAACAGGGCTGGCCTATGGCTACACCTTC.

J is TRBJ2-5 and V is TRBV27; no definite D call. Trimming cost V 8 bases and J 5 bases, with 9 bases left between them. The germline V gene encodes CDR1 MNHEY and CDR2 SMNVEV (reference sequence). This CDR3 comprises 11 residues. In nucleotides, the CDR3 is TGTGCCAGCGGGCCTCGGGAGACCCAGTACTTC. Translation gives CASGPRETQYF.

The chain links TRBV5-4 to TRBJ2-5, with 8 positions matching TRBD2. The V segment lost 5 bases and the J segment 1 base; nucleotides outside the gene matches: 16. The germline CDR1 and CDR2 sequences are SGHNT and YYREEE (reference sequence). CDR3 size: 18 residues. The CDR3 DNA is TGTGCCAGCAGACACCGAGGCGGGAGGTGGACCTCCCAAGAGACCCAGTACTTC. It specifies CASRHRGGRWTSQETQYF.

The genes are TRBV7-8 and TRBJ2-5; D call uncertain. The J call is in doubt because the DNA end fits TRBJ2-7 better. Germline CDR1 and CDR2: SGHVS and FQNEAQ. CDR3 length: 12 residues. The CDR3 sequence is CASGSSSYEQYF. CDR3 DNA sequence: TGTGCCAGCGGTTCTAGCTCCTACGAGCAGTACTTC.

This clone is a singleton in its sample. The rearrangement links TRBV4-3 to TRBJ2-5, with 14 bases aligning to TRBD2. The CDR3 extends over 18 amino acids. The J segment lost 2 bases and the V segment lost 0 bases, leaving 5 bases of the junction unmatched. CDR1 and CDR2 (germline): LGHNA, YSLEER. The CDR3 DNA reads as TGCGCCAGCAGCCAAGACAGCCGGACTAGCGGGGGGCAAGAGACCCAGTACTTC. It codes for CASSQDSRTSGGQETQYF.

On this clone itself: Other DNA sequences in this specimen translate into the identical CDR3. The chain carries TRBV7-9 and TRBJ2-7; D unresolved. Germline V gene sequence: CDR1 SEHNR, CDR2 FQNEAQ (reference sequence). CDR3 size: 12 residues. V was shortened by 5 bases and J by 4 bases, with 9 bases between the two germline ends. For the CDR3, the DNA is TGTGCCAGCAGCCCGGTGAGTTACGAGCAGTACTTC. Protein sequence: CASSPVSYEQYF.

This chain joins TRBV19 and TRBJ2-2, with D possibly matching TRBD1 (5 bases). The germline V gene has CDR1 LNHDA and CDR2 SQIVND (reference sequence). The CDR3 is 15 residues long. V shed 3 bases and J shed 7 bases, with 15 bases lying between them. The CDR3 protein is CASSIGSRGGGELFF. The CDR3 DNA sequence: TGTGCCAGTAGTATTGGTTCAAGGGGTGGCGGGGAGCTGTTTTTT.

The rearrangement uses TRBV19 and TRBJ2-5; a possible D gene is TRBD1 (6 bases). The CDR3 is made up of 16 amino acids. CDR1 and CDR2 (germline): LNHDA, SQIVND (reference sequence). V was cut by 9 bases and J by 5 bases, with 25 bases left in between. The CDR3 DNA is TGTGCCAGCACGTCCCCGGGCAGGGGATTTGGGGAGACCCAGTACTTC. Its protein product is CASTSPGRGFGETQYF.

In this sample, this clone turned up a few times. The rearrangement uses TRBV7-8 and TRBJ1-5; D possibly corresponds to TRBD1 (5 bases). V was pared by 5 bases and J by 12 bases, with 11 bases between. In germline, CDR1 is SGHVS, CDR2 FQNEAQ. CDR3 length: 11 residues. The CDR3 protein is CASSGDRNQHF. The DNA for the CDR3 is TGTGCCAGCAGCGGTGACAGAAACCAGCATTTT.

The chain links TRBV5-1 to TRBJ2-7, with D possibly being TRBD1 (6 bases). V was clipped by 7 bases and J by 3 bases, with 14 bases between them. The CDR3 runs to 13 residues. Germline values: CDR1 SGHRS, CDR2 YFSETQ. CDR3 sequence (DNA): TGCGCCAGCGCCAGGGACAACTTCTACGAGCAGTACGTC. This gives the protein CASARDNFYEQYV.

About this clone itself: Compared with germline, one end of the junction differs, possibly owing to a read error. The chain couples TRBV7-6 to TRBJ2-7; 10 bases fit TRBD2. Germline lookup yields CDR1 SGHVS and CDR2 FNYEAQ. The CDR3 totals 14 residues. The CDR3 reads CASSSSGSIYGQYF. CDR3 DNA sequence: TGTGCCAGCAGCTCTAGCGGGAGCATCTACGGGCAGTACTTC.

The gene calls are TRBV29-1 and TRBJ2-5, with D uncertain. Trimming left V 6 bases short and J 7 bases short, with 21 bases between. The germline CDR1 and CDR2 sequences are SQVTM and ANQGSEA. This CDR3 has 14 amino acids. Here the CDR3 reads CSVPPPTFPATQYF. The CDR3 nucleotides are TGCAGCGTCCCCCCCCCGACTTTTCCAGCGACCCAGTACTTC.

This chain connects TRBV9 to TRBJ2-1, with 7 bases lining up with TRBD2. Germline CDR1 reads SGDLS; CDR2 reads YYNGEE. The CDR3 spans 16 residues. The V gene end was trimmed by 0 bases and the J gene end by 5 bases; junction bases not matched to a gene: 8. The CDR3 region is CASSVGAGTTNNEQFF. The CDR3 nucleotides read TGTGCCAGCAGCGTAGGTGCCGGGACTACCAACAATGAGCAGTTCTTC.

J is TRBJ2-1 and V is TRBV29-1; weak D call: TRBD1 (5 bases). Germline CDR1 and CDR2: SQVTM and ANQGSEA. V dropped 6 bases and J dropped 8 bases, with 11 bases sitting between them. The CDR3 runs to 11 residues. The CDR3, as DNA: TGCAGCGTGGTCGGACACCATGAGCAGTTCTTC. Translated: CSVVGHHEQFF.

CDR3 coding DNA: TGTGCCAGCAGCTTAGTAGCGGGCGTTCAAATATCCTACGAGCAGTACTTC. Protein product: CASSLVAGVQISYEQYF. J is TRBJ2-7 and V is TRBV11-2; 7 bases align to TRBD2. Germline V gene data show CDR1 as SGHAT and CDR2 as FQNNGV. CDR3 length equals 17 residues. Trimming at V came to 1 base and at J to 1 base, leaving 10 bases not matched to a gene.

This clone occurred once. This chain links TRBV27 with TRBJ1-2, with 9 bases matching TRBD1. The CDR3 length is 14 residues. Looked up from germline, CDR1 is MNHEY and CDR2 is SMNVEV (reference sequence). V was clipped by 5 bases and J by 7 bases; unmatched bases: 8. CDR3 residues: CASSVTGGALGYTF. In DNA, the CDR3 is TGTGCCAGCAGTGTCACAGGGGGCGCCCTTGGCTACACCTTC.

The gene calls are TRBV27 and TRBJ2-7, with D perhaps matching TRBD1 (6 bases). CDR3 length: 12 residues. V dropped 5 bases and J dropped 4 bases, with 9 bases sitting between them. The germline CDR1 and CDR2 sequences are MNHEY and SMNVEV (reference sequence). The CDR3 reads CASSGQGYEQYF. CDR3 sequence (DNA): TGTGCCAGCAGTGGGCAGGGGTACGAGCAGTACTTC.

The genes are TRBV7-9 and TRBJ2-1; 9 bases are shared with TRBD2. The CDR3 sequence is 14 residues long. The ends lost 5 bases at V and 7 bases at J; junction bases unmatched: 6. CDR1 is SEHNR and CDR2 is FQNEAQ in the germline V gene (reference sequence). CDR3 DNA: TGTGCCAGCAGCGACCTAGCGGGGCGAAATGAGCAGTTCTTC. The encoded protein is CASSDLAGRNEQFF.

In DNA form, the CDR3 reads TGCGCCAGCAGCCAAGGGACAGGGAGTTCCTACGAGCAGTACTTC. Its protein is CASSQGTGSSYEQYF. J is TRBJ2-7 and V is TRBV4-1; 8 nucleotides align to TRBD1. Germline V lookup: CDR1 MGHRA, CDR2 YSYEKL. The trim removed 1 base at V and 1 base at J, leaving 3 bases unmatched. The CDR3 extends over 15 amino acids.

The chain employs TRBV5-4 and TRBJ2-1, with 9 positions matching TRBD2. Germline assignment: CDR1 SGHNT and CDR2 YYREEE (reference sequence). The CDR3 is 14 residues long. With 10 bases clipped from V and 2 bases from J, the junction kept 7 bases outside the gene matches. The CDR3 is CAGGASGTYNEQFF. CDR3 nucleotides: TGTGCCGGGGGGGCTAGCGGGACCTACAATGAGCAGTTCTTC.

The rearrangement joins TRBV14 to TRBJ1-1; D possibly corresponds to TRBD1 (6 bases). V dropped 4 bases and J dropped 4 bases, with 22 bases sitting between them. In germline, CDR1 is SGHDN, CDR2 FVKESK. The CDR3 length is 17 residues. The CDR3 region is CASSPTATGPVSTEAFF. The CDR3 DNA reads TGTGCCAGCAGCCCCACGGCGACAGGCCCTGTGAGCACTGAAGCTTTCTTT.

This chain joins TRBV19 and TRBJ2-5; TRBD2 matches at 12 bases. The CDR3 consists of 15 residues. V gave up 6 bases and J gave up 3 bases; unmatched junction bases: 5. CDR1 and CDR2 (germline): LNHDA, SQIVND (reference sequence). The CDR3 DNA reads TGTGCCAGTAGAGCCGCTAGCGGGAGGGAAGAGACCCAGTACTTC. Its protein product is CASRAASGREETQYF.

The chain recombines TRBV19 with TRBJ2-7; 8 bases fit TRBD1. Looked up from germline, CDR1 is LNHDA and CDR2 is SQIVND (reference sequence). After removal of 3 bases from V and 3 bases from J, the junction contained 7 bases not matched to a gene. The CDR3 has 15 amino acids. For the CDR3, the DNA is TGTGCCAGTAGTATTGGACAGGGAAGCCTCTACGAGCAGTACTTC. Translating gives CASSIGQGSLYEQYF.

V gene TRBV6-6 combines with J gene TRBJ2-7; D remains ambiguous. The CDR3 totals 13 residues. Germline CDR1 is MNHNY and CDR2 is SVGAGI (reference sequence). V lost 2 bases to trimming and J lost 5 bases, with 10 bases between them. The DNA for the CDR3 is TGTGCCAGCAGTTACATGCCCTCGGACGAGCAGTACTTC. Translating gives CASSYMPSDEQYF.

Notes on this clone: The same CDR3 is also encoded by other DNA sequences in this sample. This chain uses TRBV9 with TRBJ2-5; D not certain. The length of the CDR3 is 14 residues. Germline V gene lookup returns CDR1 SGDLS and CDR2 YYNGEE. V lost 0 bases and J 0 bases, leaving 6 bases between the germline ends. CDR3 loop: CASSVGSYQETQYF. The DNA of the CDR3 is TGTGCCAGCAGCGTAGGGAGCTACCAAGAGACCCAGTACTTC.